The 5 T cell receptor beta chains listed next were all sequenced from one sample in a study of identical twins. In TCRdb, the 5' RACE reads were re-called with MiXCR into one record per CDR3 protein. Of 1.5 million to 2 million distinct CDR3 sequences detected, less than 35% appear once; the ten largest clones hold around 0.25%. Sequenced input: cord blood. The receptors stem from a newborn girl in good health.

The chain combines TRBV20-1 with TRBJ2-7; D not certain. Trimming removed 6 bases from V and 3 bases from J, with 9 bases in between. Germline V CDR1 and CDR2: DFQATT, SNEGSKA (reference sequence). This CDR3 comprises 11 residues. CDR3 sequence reads: CSAARVYEQYF. Written as DNA, the CDR3 is TGCAGTGCGGCCCGGGTCTACGAGCAGTACTTC.

In its sample, this clonotype was seen many times. This chain connects TRBV4-2 to TRBJ2-1; 8 nucleotides align to TRBD2. The germline V gene has CDR1 LGHNA and CDR2 YNFKEQ. V lost 1 base, J lost 7 bases, and 12 bases stayed unmatched. The CDR3 loop spans 17 amino acids. The chain's CDR3 is CASSQVGAGVVGNEQFF. The CDR3 nucleotides are TGTGCCAGCAGCCAAGTAGGAGCGGGGGTTGTGGGTAATGAGCAGTTCTTC.

The genes are TRBV20-1 and TRBJ2-7; D is uncertain. V lost 0 bases and J 1 base, leaving 10 bases between the germline ends. CDR1 DFQATT and CDR2 SNEGSKA come from the germline V gene (reference sequence). This CDR3 spans 14 amino acids. This CDR3 is CSARDHRQSYEQYF. CDR3 bases: TGCAGTGCTAGAGATCACCGACAATCCTACGAGCAGTACTTC.

This clonotype was seen a few times. V is TRBV19 and J is TRBJ2-7, with TRBD1 matching over 10 bases. This CDR3 is 15 amino acids long. J was trimmed by 3 bases and V by 5 bases; bases with no gene match: 7. The germline gives CDR1 LNHDA, CDR2 SQIVND (reference sequence). CDR3 DNA: TGTGCCAGTAGTGCCCGGGACAGGGGTTTCTACGAGCAGTACTTC. It yields the protein CASSARDRGFYEQYF.

This rearrangement joins TRBV28 to TRBJ1-2, with no clear D. V shed 2 bases and J shed 3 bases, with 10 bases lying between them. The CDR3 runs 14 residues. Germline assignment: CDR1 MDHEN and CDR2 SYDVKM. The DNA of the CDR3 is TGTGCCAGCAGTTTACCCGGGCGCCACTATGGCTACACCTTC. Protein product: CASSLPGRHYGYTF.